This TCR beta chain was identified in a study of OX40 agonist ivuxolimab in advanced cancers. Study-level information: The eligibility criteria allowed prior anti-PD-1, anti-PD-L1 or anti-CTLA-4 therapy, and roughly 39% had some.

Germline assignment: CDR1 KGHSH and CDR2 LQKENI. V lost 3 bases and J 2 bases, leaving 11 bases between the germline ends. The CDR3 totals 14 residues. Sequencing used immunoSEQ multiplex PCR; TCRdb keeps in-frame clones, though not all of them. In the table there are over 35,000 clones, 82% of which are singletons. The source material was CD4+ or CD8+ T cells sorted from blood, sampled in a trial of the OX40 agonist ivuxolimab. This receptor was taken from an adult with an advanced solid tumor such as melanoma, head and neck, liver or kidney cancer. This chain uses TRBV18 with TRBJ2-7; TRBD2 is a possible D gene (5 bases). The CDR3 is CASSPPGVPYEQYF. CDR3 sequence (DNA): TGTGCCAGCTCACCGCCCGGGGTTCCCTACGAGCAGTACTTC.